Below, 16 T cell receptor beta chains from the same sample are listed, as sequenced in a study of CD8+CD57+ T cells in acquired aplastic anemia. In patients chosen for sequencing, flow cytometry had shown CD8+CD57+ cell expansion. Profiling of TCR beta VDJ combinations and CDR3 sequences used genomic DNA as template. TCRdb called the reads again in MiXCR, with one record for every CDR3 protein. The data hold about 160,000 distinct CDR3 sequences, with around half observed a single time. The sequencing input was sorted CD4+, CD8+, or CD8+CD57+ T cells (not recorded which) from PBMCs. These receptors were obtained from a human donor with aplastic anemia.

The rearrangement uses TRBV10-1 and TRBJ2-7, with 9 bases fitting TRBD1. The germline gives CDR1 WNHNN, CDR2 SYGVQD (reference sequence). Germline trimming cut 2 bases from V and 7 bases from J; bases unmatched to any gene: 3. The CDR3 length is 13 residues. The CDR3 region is CASSEEDRGEQYV. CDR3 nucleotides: TGCGCCAGCAGTGAGGAGGACAGGGGAGAGCAGTACGTC.

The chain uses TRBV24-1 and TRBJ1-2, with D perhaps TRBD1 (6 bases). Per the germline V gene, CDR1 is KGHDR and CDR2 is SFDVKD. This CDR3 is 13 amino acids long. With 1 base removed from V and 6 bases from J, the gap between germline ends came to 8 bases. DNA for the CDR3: TGTGCCACCAGTGATTTCACAGGGAATGGCTACACCTTC. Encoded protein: CATSDFTGNGYTF.

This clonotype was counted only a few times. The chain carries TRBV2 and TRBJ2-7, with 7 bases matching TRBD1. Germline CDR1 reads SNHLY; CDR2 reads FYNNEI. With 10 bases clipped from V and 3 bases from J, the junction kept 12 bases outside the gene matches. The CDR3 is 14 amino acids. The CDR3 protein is CATTRDREGYEQYF. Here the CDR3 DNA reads TGTGCCACCACGAGAGACAGGGAAGGCTACGAGCAGTACTTC. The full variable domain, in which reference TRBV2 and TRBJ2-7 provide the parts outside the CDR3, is EPEVTQTPSHQVTQMGQEVILRCVPISNHLYFYWYRQILGQKVEFLVSFYNNEISEKSEIFDDQFSVERPDGSNFTLKIRSTKLEDSAMYFCATTRDREGYEQYFGPGTRLTVT.

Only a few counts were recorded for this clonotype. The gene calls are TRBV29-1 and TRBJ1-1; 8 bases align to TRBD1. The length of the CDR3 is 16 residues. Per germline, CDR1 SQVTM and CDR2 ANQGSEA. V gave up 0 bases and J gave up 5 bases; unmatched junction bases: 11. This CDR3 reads CSVEDEAGTGVTEAFF. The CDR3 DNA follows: TGCAGCGTTGAAGATGAAGCCGGGACAGGCGTGACTGAAGCTTTCTTT.

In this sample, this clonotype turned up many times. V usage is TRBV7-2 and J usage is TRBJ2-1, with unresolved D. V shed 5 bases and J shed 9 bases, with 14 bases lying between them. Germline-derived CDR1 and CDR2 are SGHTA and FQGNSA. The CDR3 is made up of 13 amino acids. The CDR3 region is CASSPTTAAEQFF. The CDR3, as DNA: TGTGCCAGCAGCCCCACGACGGCGGCTGAGCAGTTCTTC.

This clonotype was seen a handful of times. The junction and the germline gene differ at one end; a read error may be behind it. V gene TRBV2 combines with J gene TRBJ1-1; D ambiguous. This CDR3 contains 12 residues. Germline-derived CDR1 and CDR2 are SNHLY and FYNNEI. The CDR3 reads CASSYSTSEALF. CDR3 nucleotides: TGTGCCAGCAGTTACTCGACGAGTGAAGCTCTCTTT.

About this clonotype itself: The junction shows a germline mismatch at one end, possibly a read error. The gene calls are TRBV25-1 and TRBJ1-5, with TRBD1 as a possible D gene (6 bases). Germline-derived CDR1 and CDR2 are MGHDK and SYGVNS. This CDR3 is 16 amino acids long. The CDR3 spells CASSLGGGRSNQPPHF. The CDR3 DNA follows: TGTGCCAGCAGCTTAGGGGGAGGTCGGAGCAATCAGCCCCCGCATTTT.

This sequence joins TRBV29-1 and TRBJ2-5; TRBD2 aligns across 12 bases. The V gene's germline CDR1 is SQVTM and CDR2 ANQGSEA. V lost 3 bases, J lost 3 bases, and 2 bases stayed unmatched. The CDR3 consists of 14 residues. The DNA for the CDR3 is TGCAGCGTTGATAGACTAGCGGGAGAAGAGACCCAGTACTTC. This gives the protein CSVDRLAGEETQYF.

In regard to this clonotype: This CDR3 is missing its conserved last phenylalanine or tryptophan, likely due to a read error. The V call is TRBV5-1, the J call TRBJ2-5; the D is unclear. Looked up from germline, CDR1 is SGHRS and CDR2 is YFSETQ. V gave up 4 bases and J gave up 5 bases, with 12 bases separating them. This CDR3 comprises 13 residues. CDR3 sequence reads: CASSHPSAETQYL. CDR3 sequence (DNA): TGCGCCAGCAGCCACCCCTCGGCGGAGACCCAGTACCTC.

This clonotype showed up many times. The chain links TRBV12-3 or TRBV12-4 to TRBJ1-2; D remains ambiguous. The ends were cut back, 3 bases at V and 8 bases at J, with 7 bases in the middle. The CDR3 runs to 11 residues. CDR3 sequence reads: CASSFREGYTF. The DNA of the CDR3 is TGTGCCAGCAGTTTCCGGGAGGGCTACACCTTC.

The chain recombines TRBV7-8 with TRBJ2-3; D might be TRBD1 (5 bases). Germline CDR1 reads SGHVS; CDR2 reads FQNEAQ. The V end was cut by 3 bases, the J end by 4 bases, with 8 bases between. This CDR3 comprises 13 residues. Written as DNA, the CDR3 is TGTGCCAGCAGCTTGCAACAGGCAGATACGCAGTATTTT. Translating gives CASSLQQADTQYF.

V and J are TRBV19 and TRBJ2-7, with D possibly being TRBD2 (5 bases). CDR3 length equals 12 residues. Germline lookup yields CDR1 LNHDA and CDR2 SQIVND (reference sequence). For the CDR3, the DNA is TGTGCCAGTAGGGGTAAGGACTGCGAGCAGTATGTC. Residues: CASRGKDCEQYV.

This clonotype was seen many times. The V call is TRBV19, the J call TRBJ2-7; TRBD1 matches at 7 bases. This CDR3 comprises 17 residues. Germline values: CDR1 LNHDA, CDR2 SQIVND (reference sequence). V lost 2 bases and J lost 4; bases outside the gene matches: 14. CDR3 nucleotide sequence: TGTGCCAGTAGTATAAAAGTGAGCAGGGGGAGAATTTACGAGCAGTACTTC. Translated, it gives CASSIKVSRGRIYEQYF.

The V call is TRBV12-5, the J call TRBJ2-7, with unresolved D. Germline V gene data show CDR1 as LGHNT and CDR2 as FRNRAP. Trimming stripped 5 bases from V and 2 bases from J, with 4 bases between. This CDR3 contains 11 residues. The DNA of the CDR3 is TGTGCTAGTGGTAGCGCCTACGAGCAGTACTTC. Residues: CASGSAYEQYF.

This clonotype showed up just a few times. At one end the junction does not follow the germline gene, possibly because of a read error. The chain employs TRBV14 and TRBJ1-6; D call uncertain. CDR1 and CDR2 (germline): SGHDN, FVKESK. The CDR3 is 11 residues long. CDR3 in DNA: TGTGCCACCAGCCCTAATTCACCCCTCCACTTT. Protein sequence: CATSPNSPLHF.

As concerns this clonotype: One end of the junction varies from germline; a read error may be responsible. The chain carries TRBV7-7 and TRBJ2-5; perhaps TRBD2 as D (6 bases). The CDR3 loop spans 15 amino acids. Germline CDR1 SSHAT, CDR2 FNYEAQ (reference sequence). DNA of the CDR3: TGTGCTAGCAGCCCGCCTGGGGGGTTTGGAGAGACCCAGTACTTC. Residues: CASSPPGGFGETQYF.